Shown below are 20 T cell receptor beta chains from a single sample sequenced in a study of beta chain features in type 1 diabetes (dated by TCRdb to between 2018 and 2020). The antigens for these receptors are not known. What the study reported, not specific to this receptor: A moderate but significant shortening of TCRB CDR3 length was observed in type 1 diabetes patients in all four CD4+ subsets.

The library came from the immunoSEQ multiplex PCR assay. The High Capacity cDNA Reverse Transcription Kit was used to reverse transcribe all of the isolated RNA, meaning that expressed TCRB transcripts were what got sequenced. Here the immuneACCESS table is served through TCRdb, limited to in-frame sequences with V and J called. Missing clones are a known gap in these copies; in checked studies unresolved V genes cover under half, and the rest lacks a known reason. The sample includes under 350,000 clones, with around 22% observed a single time. Of the sample, about 0.012% is held by the ten largest clones. Sequencing was done on a sample of naive CD4+ T cells from blood. Reading the label with the study, this specimen's cell subset or site is: true naive CD4+ T cells. The receptors come from a woman aged 25 to 39 with type 1 diabetes.

The rearrangement links TRBV29-1 to TRBJ1-1; D is uncertain. Trimming pared 2 bases from V and 7 bases from J, leaving 17 bases between. CDR1 and CDR2 (germline): SQVTM, ANQGSEA. This CDR3 spans 14 amino acids. The CDR3 protein is CSVEIAAVSDEAFF. CDR3 DNA sequence: TGCAGCGTTGAAATAGCGGCGGTTTCAGATGAAGCTTTCTTT.

The V call is TRBV29-1, the J call TRBJ1-5; possibly TRBD1 for D (6 bases). This CDR3 is built from 13 residues. Germline V gene sequence: CDR1 SQVTM, CDR2 ANQGSEA. Trimming stripped 6 bases from V and 3 bases from J, with 12 bases between. CDR3 protein: CSVARDTNQPQHF. The CDR3 nucleotides are TGCAGCGTCGCTCGGGACACCAATCAGCCCCAGCATTTT.

The J gene is TRBJ1-2, the V gene TRBV28, with 10 bases identical to TRBD1. CDR1 and CDR2 (germline): MDHEN, SYDVKM. V trimming: 3 bases; J trimming: 6 bases; junction bases outside the gene matches: 7. The CDR3 is 15 residues long. The CDR3 DNA follows: TGTGCCAGCAGTTTGTCCCCCGGGACAGGGGATGGCTACACCTTC. Translation: CASSLSPGTGDGYTF.

This chain uses TRBV20-1 with TRBJ1-2; the D is unclear. The CDR3 contains 10 residues. The germline V gene encodes CDR1 DFQATT and CDR2 SNEGSKA (reference sequence). With 3 bases removed from V and 6 bases from J, the gap between germline ends came to 5 bases. The CDR3 loop is CSASLDGYTF. The CDR3 nucleotides are TGCAGTGCTAGCTTAGATGGCTACACCTTC.

This clone showed up just a few times. This chain links TRBV7-9 with TRBJ2-7; 9 bases are a match to TRBD1. In germline, CDR1 is SEHNR, CDR2 FQNEAQ (reference sequence). This CDR3 has 10 amino acids. V was clipped by 8 bases and J by 12 bases; unmatched bases: 5. CDR3 sequence (DNA): TGTGCCAGCTCCGGGACAGGGTTGTACTTC. Amino acid sequence: CASSGTGLYF.

This clone was counted only a few times. The chain recombines TRBV27 with TRBJ2-5; 7 bases agree with TRBD1. The CDR3 consists of 14 residues. The germline gives CDR1 MNHEY, CDR2 SMNVEV (reference sequence). Losses at the gene ends were 5 bases for V and 0 bases for J; bases not matched to a gene: 3. CDR3 nucleotides: TGTGCCAGCAGTGTGGGACAGAACCAAGAGACCCAGTACTTC. Translated, it gives CASSVGQNQETQYF.

The chain employs TRBV7-9 and TRBJ1-3; D unclear. V lost 8 bases and J lost 3, with 11 bases in between. Looked up from germline, CDR1 is SEHNR and CDR2 is FQNEAQ (reference sequence). This CDR3 region has 13 residues. The CDR3 reads CASLETVGNTIYF. CDR3 in DNA: TGTGCCAGCCTGGAGACCGTTGGAAACACCATATATTTT. The full variable domain, its missing parts supplied by reference TRBV7-9 and TRBJ1-3, is DTGVSQNPRHKITKRGQNVTFRCDPISEHNRLYWYRQTLGQGPEFLTYFQNEAQLEKSRLLSDRFSAERPKGSFSTLEIQRTEQGDSAMYLCASLETVGNTIYFGEGSWLTVV.

J is TRBJ1-2 and V is TRBV7-9; 9 bases align to TRBD1. Germline trimming cut 2 bases from V and 8 bases from J; bases unmatched to any gene: 6. The CDR3 runs 14 residues. Germline lookup yields CDR1 SEHNR and CDR2 FQNEAQ (reference sequence). The chain's CDR3 is CASSLTRDRVGYTF. In DNA, the CDR3 is TGTGCCAGCAGCTTAACCCGGGACAGGGTAGGCTACACCTTC. Drawing the rest from reference TRBV7-9 and TRBJ1-2, the complete variable domain is DTGVSQNPRHKITKRGQNVTFRCDPISEHNRLYWYRQTLGQGPEFLTYFQNEAQLEKSRLLSDRFSAERPKGSFSTLEIQRTEQGDSAMYLCASSLTRDRVGYTFGSGTRLTVV.

This chain links TRBV28 with TRBJ1-2, with 9 bases that match TRBD1. The CDR3 loop spans 14 amino acids. The V segment lost 5 bases and the J segment 3 bases; nucleotides outside the gene matches: 4. Germline assignment: CDR1 MDHEN and CDR2 SYDVKM. DNA of the CDR3: TGTGCCAGCAGTACAGGGGGCAGGGACTATGGCTACACCTTC. Translated: CASSTGGRDYGYTF.

The rearrangement links TRBV18 to TRBJ2-1; D might be TRBD1 (6 bases). The V end lost 3 bases, the J end lost 15 bases, and 18 bases lay between the germline ends. The CDR3 spans 13 residues. Germline CDR1 KGHSH, CDR2 LQKENI. The DNA of the CDR3 is TGTGCCAGCTCACCCAGGACAGAATCCTCGATGTTCTTC. It specifies CASSPRTESSMFF.

Comment on this clone: Sequence at one end of the junction differs from germline and may be a read error. The V and J genes are TRBV7-7 and TRBJ1-4; 9 bases are shared with TRBD1. The V gene's germline CDR1 is SSHAT and CDR2 FNYEAQ (reference sequence). The CDR3 is 15 amino acids. CDR3 amino acids: CASSLGGTGNEKLFF. For the CDR3, the DNA is TGTGCTAGCAGCTTAGGAGGGACAGGGAATGAAAAACTGTTTTTT.

This chain uses TRBV30 with TRBJ1-1; D call uncertain. Germline V gives CDR1 GTSNPN, CDR2 SVGIG (reference sequence). Trimming removed 0 bases from V and 6 bases from J, with 8 bases in between. This CDR3 comprises 12 residues. The CDR3 reads CAWSVFSAEAFF. CDR3 sequence (DNA): TGTGCCTGGAGTGTCTTTTCGGCTGAAGCTTTCTTT.

This clone occurred a few times. In DNA form, the CDR3 reads TGCGCCAGCAGCCCGGACAGGGCCGATCAGCCCCAGCATTTT. Translating gives CASSPDRADQPQHF. The gene calls are TRBV5-1 and TRBJ1-5, with 8 positions matching TRBD1. V shed 4 bases and J 5 bases; nucleotides not matched to a gene: 5. Germline V lookup: CDR1 SGHRS, CDR2 YFSETQ. The CDR3 runs to 14 residues. Full variable domain (outside the CDR3, taken from reference TRBV5-1 and TRBJ1-5): KAGVTQTPRYLIKTRGQQVTLSCSPISGHRSVSWYQQTPGQGLQFLFEYFSETQRNKGNFPGRFSGRQFSNSRSEMNVSTLELGDSALYLCASSPDRADQPQHFGDGTRLSIL.

The chain joins TRBV7-3 to TRBJ1-4, with 9 bases aligning to TRBD1. The CDR3 loop spans 14 amino acids. Germline V gene sequence: CDR1 SGHTA, CDR2 FQGTGA. The trim removed 3 bases at V and 6 bases at J, leaving 2 bases unmatched. The chain's CDR3 is CASSLDRGDEKLFF. Here the CDR3 DNA reads TGTGCCAGCAGCTTGGACAGGGGTGATGAAAAACTGTTTTTT.

This clone has more than one count but fewer than ten. The V gene is TRBV28, the J gene TRBJ2-1; D unresolved. There are 15 residues in the CDR3. The V end lost 4 bases, the J end lost 0 bases, and 10 bases lay between the germline ends. Germline assignment: CDR1 MDHEN and CDR2 SYDVKM. CDR3 in DNA: TGTGCCAGCAGTTCCCCCCCCAACTCCTACAATGAGCAGTTCTTC. It specifies CASSSPPNSYNEQFF.

This clone was observed once. The J gene is TRBJ2-1, the V gene TRBV9; the D gene is possibly TRBD2 (5 bases). Germline CDR1 is SGDLS and CDR2 is YYNGEE. CDR3 length: 15 residues. The V and J ends lost 0 bases and 5 bases respectively, with 12 bases between them. The CDR3 region has the DNA TGTGCCAGCAGCGTAGCGGTTAGCGCCCACAATGAGCAGTTCTTC. Its translation is CASSVAVSAHNEQFF.

This clone appeared a few times. DNA for the CDR3: TGTGCCAGCAGCCTCGGGACAATAACTGAAGCTTTCTTT. This translates into CASSLGTITEAFF. The V gene is TRBV7-8, the J gene TRBJ1-1; D might be TRBD1 (6 bases). The CDR3 runs to 13 residues. Germline values: CDR1 SGHVS, CDR2 FQNEAQ. The V end was cut by 5 bases, the J end by 5 bases, with 12 bases between.

The chain employs TRBV25-1 and TRBJ2-3; 9 bases fit TRBD2. Per germline, CDR1 MGHDK and CDR2 SYGVNS. V dropped 7 bases and J dropped 8; count of bases not matched to a gene: 10. The CDR3 is 14 residues long. The CDR3 nucleotides read TGTGCCAGCACGAATAGCGGGAGCGGGGGTACGCAGTATTTT. Encoded protein: CASTNSGSGGTQYF. Combining the CDR3 with reference TRBV25-1 and TRBJ2-3 gives the whole variable domain EADIYQTPRYLVIGTGKKITLECSQTMGHDKMYWYQQDPGMELHLIHYSYGVNSTEKGDLSSESTVSRIRTEHFPLTLESARPSHTSQYLCASTNSGSGGTQYFGPGTRLTVL.

The chain combines TRBV7-2 with TRBJ1-2; tentative D call: TRBD1 (5 bases). The CDR3 spans 16 residues. Germline lookup yields CDR1 SGHTA and CDR2 FQGNSA. Trimming pared 4 bases from V and 4 bases from J, leaving 19 bases between. The CDR3 loop reads CASSSAGPTGRYGYTF. The CDR3, as DNA: TGTGCCAGCAGCTCCGCCGGGCCAACAGGACGCTATGGCTACACCTTC.

This clone was seen a few times. The chain uses TRBV15 and TRBJ1-2; 10 bases are shared with TRBD1. CDR1 is LNHNV and CDR2 is YYDKDF in the germline V gene (reference sequence). V lost 5 bases to trimming and J lost 5 bases; unmatched junction nucleotides: 2. The CDR3 totals 13 residues. CDR3 bases: TGTGCCACCAGCCGGGACAGGGGATATGGCTACACCTTC. It specifies CATSRDRGYGYTF.